The 9 T cell receptor beta chains presented below share a single source sample, sequenced in a study of identical twins. TCRdb called the 5' RACE reads again in MiXCR, with one record for every CDR3 protein. The data show approximately 500,000 distinct CDR3 sequences, 12% to 15% seen once. Another study also made use of these data, one on yellow fever vaccine responses in identical twins.

Sample: CD4+ T cells sorted from blood. These receptors came from a woman aged 18-35 years in good health.

Only a few counts were recorded for this clonotype. The CDR3 DNA sequence: TGTGCCACCAGTGATGGGCAGGGGGCGAATCAGCCCCAGCATTTT. Its protein product is CATSDGQGANQPQHF. The V call is TRBV24-1, the J call TRBJ1-5; 8 bases fit TRBD1. This CDR3 comprises 15 residues. V dropped 3 bases and J dropped 4; count of bases not matched to a gene: 4. Germline CDR1 is KGHDR and CDR2 is SFDVKD.

The V and J genes are TRBV7-9 and TRBJ1-5, with D perhaps matching TRBD1 (5 bases). V lost 5 bases and J 4 bases, leaving 12 bases between the germline ends. Germline CDR1 is SEHNR and CDR2 is FQNEAQ (reference sequence). The CDR3 sequence is 14 residues long. Written as DNA, the CDR3 is TGTGCCAGCAGCCGGGACGTCGCAAATCAGCCCCAGCATTTT. It encodes CASSRDVANQPQHF.

J is TRBJ2-7 and V is TRBV20-1, with 12 nucleotides matching TRBD2. After removal of 4 bases from V and 2 bases from J, the junction contained 3 bases not matched to a gene. Per the germline V gene, CDR1 is DFQATT and CDR2 is SNEGSKA (reference sequence). This CDR3 has 14 amino acids. CDR3 amino acids: CSANRLAGAYEQYF. The CDR3, as DNA: TGCAGTGCTAACCGACTAGCGGGAGCCTACGAGCAGTACTTC.

This clonotype has just a few counts. This sequence joins TRBV6-5 and TRBJ2-7; 7 bases line up with TRBD2. Germline assignment: CDR1 MNHEY and CDR2 SVGAGI. The junction had 15 bases not matched to a gene; V was cut back by 4 bases and J by 0 bases. The CDR3 is made up of 18 amino acids. CDR3 amino acids: CASSSMPVVGLSSYEQYF. The DNA of the CDR3 is TGTGCCAGCAGTTCAATGCCCGTAGTGGGACTAAGCTCCTACGAGCAGTACTTC.

This rearrangement joins TRBV29-1 to TRBJ2-7, with 12 bases fitting TRBD1. CDR1 is SQVTM and CDR2 is ANQGSEA in the germline V gene. The CDR3 has 14 amino acids. The trim removed 6 bases at V and 7 bases at J, leaving 10 bases unmatched. The CDR3: CSVRPGQGAREQYF. The CDR3 DNA follows: TGCAGCGTACGACCGGGACAGGGGGCTCGTGAGCAGTACTTC.

This clonotype was detected only a few times. This chain joins TRBV20-1 and TRBJ2-5; 10 bases line up with TRBD2. Per germline, CDR1 DFQATT and CDR2 SNEGSKA (reference sequence). CDR3 length: 18 amino acids. Germline trimming cut 0 bases from V and 7 bases from J; bases unmatched to any gene: 17. Here the CDR3 reads CSARDLPPSGSFSGTQYF. CDR3 nucleotide sequence: TGCAGTGCTAGAGATCTTCCTCCTAGCGGGAGTTTTTCTGGGACCCAGTACTTC.

This clonotype was counted only a few times. The chain couples TRBV20-1 to TRBJ2-2, with a possible D match to TRBD2 (6 bases). This CDR3 region has 14 residues. Per germline, CDR1 DFQATT and CDR2 SNEGSKA (reference sequence). With 1 base removed from V and 2 bases from J, the gap between germline ends came to 8 bases. CDR3 DNA: TGCAGTGCTAGAGGGAGGGATAACACCGGGGAGCTGTTTTTT. Its protein product is CSARGRDNTGELFF.

This clonotype has a handful of counts. The chain combines TRBV29-1 with TRBJ1-2, with D unresolved. Trimming cost V 3 bases and J 3 bases, with 14 bases left between them. CDR3 length: 14 amino acids. Looked up from germline, CDR1 is SQVTM and CDR2 is ANQGSEA. The CDR3 DNA is TGCAGCGTTGACCCCCTCCAGGATCACTATGGCTACACCTTC. Translating gives CSVDPLQDHYGYTF.

This clonotype has just a few counts. This chain links TRBV20-1 with TRBJ1-1; D possibly corresponds to TRBD1 (5 bases). With 1 base removed from V and 1 base from J, the gap between germline ends came to 7 bases. CDR1 and CDR2 (germline): DFQATT, SNEGSKA (reference sequence). CDR3 length: 13 amino acids. CDR3 in amino acids: CSARGGGNTEAFF. The CDR3 DNA sequence: TGCAGTGCTAGAGGGGGGGGGAACACTGAAGCTTTCTTT.